This T cell receptor beta chain was identified in a study of T-cell reconstitution after alpha-beta-depleted transplantation in children. A TCRbeta library incorporating unique molecular identifiers was prepared. TCRdb re-derived calls from the PCR reads in MiXCR, one entry per CDR3 protein. The sample yields roughly 300,000 distinct CDR3 sequences, about 9.9% seen once. Germline V CDR1 and CDR2: SGHVS, FNYEAQ. V was pared by 1 base and J by 9 bases, with 14 bases of the junction left unmatched. The CDR3 sequence is 17 residues long. Points from the study as a whole: T cells produced anew were the main source of T-cell counts and diversity one year after transplant. Reportedly, roughly two months post-transplant, alpha-beta T cells arose from several hundred expanded graft clones. Surviving thymic progenitors and recipient T cells were the source of high TCRbeta diversity at day 60 in some patients.

This clonotype was counted at least ten times. Antigen unknown. The chain has TRBV7-6 and TRBJ2-1; the match to TRBD2 covers 8 bases. The clonotype comes from a male patient under 10 years old who had a stem cell transplant for chronic granulomatous disease, so the T cells may come from the graft donor. The sample in question was peripheral blood, obtained 180 days after TCRalphabeta/CD19-depleted stem cell transplant. The CDR3 nucleotides read TGTGCCAGCAGCTTAGTGGTAAGCGGGAGTATGTTCAGTGAGCAGTTCTTC. Residues: CASSLVVSGSMFSEQFF.